Listed below are T cell receptor beta chains from one sample, sequenced in a study of tissue T cells after allogeneic stem cell transplantation. TCRdb keeps only in-frame clones here, not all; method: immunoSEQ multiplex PCR. Among about 42,000 clones, roughly 92% were seen once, and the ten largest hold about 4%. The material was blood, obtained before transplantation. All receptors derive from a woman aged 40-75 years who later had graft-versus-host disease after an allogeneic stem cell transplant. Both conserved end residues are part of each CDR3. The order of the fields is J gene, clone size, V gene, D gene, CDR3 protein, CDR3 DNA. D genes are given only for firm matches. Clone size is given for some rows only: seen once, a few or many times, or a class if the clone is expanded.

>TRBJ2-1|.|TRBV7-2|TRBD2
CASGLSGSSYNEQFF
TGTGCCAGCGGCCTTAGCGGGAGCTCCTACAATGAGCAGTTCTTC
>TRBJ2-2|.|TRBV18|.
CASTRGRELHTGELFF
TGTGCCAGCACGCGGGGCAGGGAACTTCACACCGGGGAGCTGTTTTTT
>TRBJ2-5|once|TRBV4-2|TRBD1
CASSPGGGSGQETQYF
TGTGCCAGCAGCCCAGGGGGCGGATCGGGCCAAGAGACCCAGTACTTC
>TRBJ1-2|.|TRBV30|.
CAWSGGGGYTF
TGTGCCTGGAGTGGAGGTGGTGGCTACACCTTC
>TRBJ1-2|.|TRBV21-1|.
CASSTLGQPRDYGYTF
TGTGCCAGCAGCACCCTAGGACAGCCGAGGGACTATGGCTACACCTTC
>TRBJ1-4|.|TRBV28|.
CASSLGQPNEKLFF
TGTGCCAGCAGTTTGGGGCAGCCTAATGAAAAACTGTTTTTT
>TRBJ1-4|.|TRBV4-2|.
CASSQDIGGGSEKLFF
TGTGCCAGCAGCCAAGATATTGGGGGGGGAAGTGAAAAACTGTTTTTT
>TRBJ1-2|few|TRBV19|TRBD1
CASSIMGQGAVGYTF
TGTGCCAGTAGTATTATGGGGCAGGGGGCCGTGGGCTACACCTTC
>TRBJ2-1|.|TRBV10-3|.
CAISEGGIFNEQFF
TGTGCCATCAGTGAGGGGGGCATCTTCAATGAGCAGTTCTTC
>TRBJ1-6|.|TRBV4-1|.
CASSLTGQTSSYNSPLHF
TGCGCCAGCAGCCTTACCGGACAAACGAGCTCCTATAATTCACCCCTCCACTTT
>TRBJ2-3|once|TRBV4-3|.
CASSQDREGDTQYF
TGCGCCAGCAGCCAAGATAGGGAAGGAGATACGCAGTATTTT